A single sample gave rise to the 31 T cell receptor beta chains below, sequenced in a study of siplizumab effects on memory and regulatory T cells. Method: immunoSEQ multiplex PCR; TCRdb's copy keeps in-frame clones and lacks some. The sample yields approximately 84,000 clones, more than 85% seen once. The specimen sequenced was CD8+ T cells sorted from blood. The receptors stem from a human donor in good health.

The V and J genes are TRBV27 and TRBJ1-2; D is possibly TRBD1 (5 bases). Per germline, CDR1 MNHEY and CDR2 SMNVEV (reference sequence). There are 17 residues in the CDR3. V was shortened by 6 bases and J by 3 bases, with 23 bases between the two germline ends. CDR3 bases: TGTGCCAGCAGGACCAACGGGCTCGGGACGATAGACTATGGCTACACCTTC. This sequence encodes CASRTNGLGTIDYGYTF.

V is TRBV6-5 and J is TRBJ1-3; D might be TRBD1 (5 bases). CDR1 and CDR2 from the germline V gene are MNHEY and SVGAGI. This CDR3 spans 12 amino acids. Trimming shortened V by 8 bases and J by 4 bases, and 9 bases separated the two germline ends. Here the CDR3 reads CASGAPGNTIYF. The CDR3 DNA follows: TGTGCCAGCGGGGCCCCGGGAAACACCATATATTTT.

The sample holds a few counts of this clone. This chain links TRBV29-1 with TRBJ1-1; unclear D gene. CDR3 length equals 12 residues. CDR1 and CDR2 from the germline V gene are SQVTM and ANQGSEA. The CDR3 protein is CRASRMNTEAFF. CDR3 sequence (DNA): TGCAGAGCCAGTCGTATGAACACTGAAGCTTTCTTT.

This chain uses TRBV29-1 with TRBJ2-7; 10 bases fit TRBD1. The junction had 4 bases not matched to a gene; V was cut back by 2 bases and J by 0 bases. The CDR3 has 15 residues. CDR1 is SQVTM, CDR2 ANQGSEA, per germline. CDR3 sequence: CSVEWTGGSSYEQYF. The CDR3 DNA sequence: TGCAGCGTTGAATGGACAGGGGGGAGCTCCTACGAGCAGTACTTC.

This rearrangement joins TRBV27 to TRBJ2-7; TRBD1 agrees at 10 bases. V lost 6 bases to trimming and J lost 9 bases; unmatched junction nucleotides: 17. Per germline, CDR1 MNHEY and CDR2 SMNVEV (reference sequence). This CDR3 has 16 amino acids. As DNA, the CDR3 is TGTGCCAGCAGAAATATTCCGGGACAGGGGTTCGACGGGCAGTACTTC. Translation: CASRNIPGQGFDGQYF.

The gene calls are TRBV7-9 and TRBJ2-1; 7 nucleotides match TRBD2. After removal of 5 bases from V and 8 bases from J, the junction contained 21 bases not matched to a gene. The CDR3 covers 18 residues. Looked up from germline, CDR1 is SEHNR and CDR2 is FQNEAQ (reference sequence). DNA for the CDR3: TGTGCCAGCAGCCCGAGTTTGACTAGCCCTAGCCCCCGCGATGAGCAGTTCTTC. Translating gives CASSPSLTSPSPRDEQFF.

The chain joins TRBV28 to TRBJ1-5; unclear D gene. Germline CDR1 MDHEN, CDR2 SYDVKM. The CDR3 runs 14 residues. Trimming removed 5 bases at V and 6 bases at J, with 14 bases between. In nucleotides, the CDR3 is TGTGCCAGCAGTATCCCGCAAAGGACTCAGCCCCAGCATTTT. Translating it yields CASSIPQRTQPQHF.

The gene calls are TRBV29-1 and TRBJ2-7, with 8 positions matching TRBD1. Per germline, CDR1 SQVTM and CDR2 ANQGSEA. This CDR3 has 13 amino acids. The ends lost 6 bases at V and 3 bases at J; junction bases unmatched: 7. CDR3 coding DNA: TGCAGCGTGAAGAAACAGGGGGTCTACGAGCAGTACTTC. Protein: CSVKKQGVYEQYF.

This chain connects TRBV6-1 to TRBJ2-5, with D possibly being TRBD1 (5 bases). Germline lookup yields CDR1 MNHNS and CDR2 SASEGT. CDR3 length: 17 residues. The ends were cut back, 1 base at V and 3 bases at J, with 18 bases in the middle. This chain's CDR3 is CASSEGFRVLGEETQYF. DNA for the CDR3: TGTGCCAGCAGTGAAGGTTTTAGGGTTTTAGGGGAAGAGACCCAGTACTTC.

The chain recombines TRBV7-6 with TRBJ2-2, with 13 positions matching TRBD2. CDR3 length equals 17 residues. CDR1 and CDR2 from the germline V gene are SGHVS and FNYEAQ. J was trimmed by 4 bases and V by 1 base; bases with no gene match: 3. CDR3 in amino acids: CASSLGTSGSTTGELFF. DNA for the CDR3: TGTGCCAGCAGCTTAGGGACTAGCGGGAGTACCACCGGGGAGCTGTTTTTT.

This chain links TRBV7-9 with TRBJ2-7; D not certain. The V end was cut by 1 base, the J end by 4 bases, with 8 bases between. The CDR3 is made up of 13 amino acids. Germline V gene data show CDR1 as SEHNR and CDR2 as FQNEAQ (reference sequence). The CDR3 DNA sequence: TGTGCCAGCAGCTTAGTTCTGGGTTACGAGCAGTACTTC. Its translation is CASSLVLGYEQYF.

This rearrangement joins TRBV7-3 to TRBJ2-7; possibly TRBD1 for D (6 bases). The CDR3 contains 15 residues. V lost 5 bases and J 4 bases, leaving 18 bases between the germline ends. Germline assignment: CDR1 SGHTA and CDR2 FQGTGA. Written as DNA, the CDR3 is TGTGCCAGCAGCCAAACAGGGAGTGGTATGTACGAGCAGTACTTC. It translates to CASSQTGSGMYEQYF.

The V gene is TRBV28, the J gene TRBJ2-6, with D tentatively TRBD2 (6 bases). V shed 6 bases and J shed 0 bases, with 12 bases lying between them. The CDR3 contains 16 residues. In germline, CDR1 is MDHEN, CDR2 SYDVKM. The CDR3 nucleotides are TGTGCCAGCAGGGGCGGGACCCCCTCTGGGGCCAACGTCCTGACTTTC. It is translated as CASRGGTPSGANVLTF.

The gene calls are TRBV7-6 and TRBJ2-7, with TRBD1 matching over 7 bases. The CDR3 extends over 15 amino acids. V shed 5 bases, J shed 0 bases, and the junction held 7 bases outside the gene matches. CDR1 is SGHVS, CDR2 FNYEAQ, per germline. CDR3 sequence: CASSPGTDFSYEQYF. CDR3 nucleotides: TGTGCCAGCAGCCCGGGGACAGACTTCTCCTACGAGCAGTACTTC.

The J gene is TRBJ1-5, the V gene TRBV10-2; 7 bases map to TRBD1. This CDR3 contains 15 residues. Germline assignment: CDR1 WSHSY and CDR2 SAAADI. Germline trimming cut 10 bases from V and 2 bases from J; bases unmatched to any gene: 11. CDR3 region: CATEKSDRGNQPQHF. The CDR3 DNA follows: TGCGCCACCGAGAAGTCCGACAGGGGCAATCAGCCCCAGCATTTT.

V usage is TRBV27 and J usage is TRBJ2-2; D call uncertain. Per germline, CDR1 MNHEY and CDR2 SMNVEV (reference sequence). Trimming left V 3 bases short and J 1 base short, with 6 bases between. CDR3 length equals 14 residues. The CDR3 loop is CASSFGWNTGELFF. The CDR3 DNA reads TGTGCCAGCAGTTTCGGATGGAACACCGGGGAGCTGTTTTTT.

The chain employs TRBV11-2 and TRBJ1-4, with a weak D call TRBD1 (5 bases). The germline V and J ends were trimmed by 6 bases and 3 bases, with 17 bases remaining between them. This CDR3 is 16 amino acids long. The germline gives CDR1 SGHAT, CDR2 FQNNGV. For the CDR3, the DNA is TGTGCCAGCAGTTCGGGGACGATATTAGCTAATGAAAAACTGTTTTTT. Translated, it gives CASSSGTILANEKLFF. Full variable domain (remainder filled in from reference TRBV11-2 and TRBJ1-4): EAGVAQSPRYKIIEKRQSVAFWCNPISGHATLYWYQQILGQGPKLLIQFQNNGVVDDSQLPKDRFSAERLKGVDSTLKIQPAKLEDSAVYLCASSSGTILANEKLFFGSGTQLSVL.

V usage is TRBV5-1 and J usage is TRBJ1-6; 7 bases line up with TRBD1. Germline values: CDR1 SGHRS, CDR2 YFSETQ. Trimming took 6 bases from V and 6 from J; bases not matched to a gene: 3. This CDR3 comprises 13 residues. The CDR3 DNA reads as TGCGCCAGCAAGAGACAGGGTAATTCACCCCTCCACTTT. Translating it yields CASKRQGNSPLHF.

The rearrangement uses TRBV29-1 and TRBJ2-7, with D possibly called TRBD1 or TRBD2 (5 bases each). Looked up from germline, CDR1 is SQVTM and CDR2 is ANQGSEA. Trimming removed 3 bases at V and 4 bases at J, with 7 bases between. CDR3 length: 11 amino acids. The DNA for the CDR3 is TGCAGCGTTGATTGGGGGTACGAGCAGTACTTC. Translation gives CSVDWGYEQYF.

The rearrangement joins TRBV19 to TRBJ2-5; 9 positions agree with TRBD1. Germline values: CDR1 LNHDA, CDR2 SQIVND (reference sequence). The CDR3 spans 14 residues. With V trimmed by 3 bases and J by 3 bases, 2 bases remained unmatched. This chain's CDR3 is CASSIGDREETQYF. In nucleotides, the CDR3 is TGTGCCAGTAGTATCGGGGACAGGGAAGAGACCCAGTACTTC.

The gene calls are TRBV10-2 and TRBJ1-2; D unclear. Germline CDR1 WSHSY, CDR2 SAAADI. Trimming left V 4 bases short and J 8 bases short, with 17 bases between. This CDR3 is 14 amino acids long. CDR3 loop: CASSGGRPLGGYTF. For the CDR3, the DNA is TGCGCCAGCAGTGGGGGAAGGCCCCTAGGGGGCTACACCTTC.

The chain employs TRBV15 and TRBJ2-1; 9 bases match TRBD2. Germline CDR1 and CDR2: LNHNV and YYDKDF (reference sequence). This CDR3 is 15 amino acids long. V lost 5 bases to trimming and J lost 8 bases; unmatched junction nucleotides: 10. CDR3 in DNA: TGTGCCACCAGCGGTATAGGCGGGAGGGCCTATGAGCAGTTCTTC. Protein sequence: CATSGIGGRAYEQFF. The complete variable domain, with remaining parts taken from reference TRBV15 and TRBJ2-1, reads DAMVIQNPRYQVTQFGKPVTLSCSQTLNHNVMYWYQQKSSQAPKLLFHYYDKDFNNEADTPDNFQSRRPNTSFCFLDIRSPGLGDTAMYLCATSGIGGRAYEQFFGPGTRLTVL.

The chain combines TRBV27 with TRBJ2-7, with TRBD1 matching 8 bases. In germline, CDR1 is MNHEY, CDR2 SMNVEV (reference sequence). The trim removed 5 bases at V and 6 bases at J, leaving 6 bases unmatched. The CDR3 loop spans 13 amino acids. The CDR3 here is CASSLLDRGEQYF. CDR3 in DNA: TGTGCCAGCAGTCTCCTCGACAGGGGCGAGCAGTACTTC.

The chain links TRBV7-3 to TRBJ2-1, with 7 bases lining up with TRBD2. There are 15 residues in the CDR3. The germline V gene has CDR1 SGHTA and CDR2 FQGTGA. Unmatched junction bases numbered 6, after V lost 2 bases and J lost 5 bases. The chain's CDR3 is CASSLGGRGDNEQFF. The CDR3 DNA follows: TGTGCCAGCAGCTTAGGCGGGAGAGGGGACAATGAGCAGTTCTTC. The full variable domain, completed using reference TRBV7-3 and TRBJ2-1, is GAGVSQTPSNKVTEKGKYVELRCDPISGHTALYWYRQSLGQGPEFLIYFQGTGAADDSGLPNDRFFAVRPEGSVSTLKIQRTERGDSAVYLCASSLGGRGDNEQFFGPGTRLTVL.

The rearrangement uses TRBV4-1 and TRBJ2-3; 7 nucleotides align to TRBD2. The CDR3 loop spans 17 amino acids. After removal of 1 base from V and 8 bases from J, the junction contained 15 bases not matched to a gene. Germline V gives CDR1 MGHRA, CDR2 YSYEKL. CDR3 amino acids: CASSQAGEGPAFATQYF. The CDR3 nucleotides read TGCGCCAGCAGCCAAGCGGGGGAGGGACCCGCATTTGCTACGCAGTATTTT.

This clone was seen a handful of times. This sequence joins TRBV4-1 and TRBJ1-1; D unresolved. The germline CDR1 and CDR2 sequences are MGHRA and YSYEKL. There are 13 residues in the CDR3. V was shortened by 5 bases and J by 1 base, with 8 bases between the two germline ends. CDR3 sequence: CASSFRSNTEAFF. The DNA for the CDR3 is TGCGCCAGCAGCTTCAGATCGAACACTGAAGCTTTCTTT.

This sequence joins TRBV4-1 and TRBJ2-7; 9 bases align to TRBD1. CDR1 MGHRA and CDR2 YSYEKL come from the germline V gene. Germline trimming cut 0 bases from V and 6 bases from J; bases unmatched to any gene: 12. The CDR3 loop spans 17 amino acids. DNA for the CDR3: TGCGCCAGCAGCCAAGAAGTAGGGGACAGGGTTTTCTCCGAGCAGTACTTC. It codes for CASSQEVGDRVFSEQYF.

The rearrangement links TRBV27 to TRBJ2-3; 7 nucleotides match TRBD1. The V gene's germline CDR1 is MNHEY and CDR2 SMNVEV (reference sequence). There are 16 residues in the CDR3. With V trimmed by 5 bases and J by 4 bases, 12 bases remained unmatched. The CDR3 protein is CASSPAGGEWADTQYF. CDR3 coding DNA: TGTGCCAGCAGTCCCGCAGGGGGAGAGTGGGCAGATACGCAGTATTTT.

This chain uses TRBV14 with TRBJ2-7; weak D call: TRBD2 (5 bases). This CDR3 region has 15 residues. From germline, CDR1 is SGHDN and CDR2 FVKESK. The V gene lost 2 bases and the J gene lost 1 base, with 12 bases spanning the gap. The CDR3 bases are TGTGCCAGCAGCCAAAGCCCGGGGTCATCCTACGAGCAGTACTTC. Translated, it gives CASSQSPGSSYEQYF.

The rearrangement joins TRBV19 to TRBJ1-5; 9 nucleotides align to TRBD1. Per the germline V gene, CDR1 is LNHDA and CDR2 is SQIVND (reference sequence). The CDR3 has 16 amino acids. Trimming took 3 bases from V and 4 from J; bases not matched to a gene: 7. CDR3 DNA: TGTGCCAGTAGTATGGGGACAGGGCTTTTTAATCAGCCCCAGCATTTT. Its translation is CASSMGTGLFNQPQHF.

The chain recombines TRBV13 with TRBJ2-6; weak D call: TRBD2 (6 bases). The germline CDR1 and CDR2 sequences are PRHDT and FYEKMQ (reference sequence). The V and J ends lost 0 bases and 1 base respectively, with 7 bases between them. The CDR3 contains 16 residues. This chain's CDR3 is CASSLGSGSGANVLTF. Written as DNA, the CDR3 is TGTGCCAGCAGCTTAGGGAGCGGGTCTGGGGCCAACGTCCTGACTTTC. Variable domain in full (rest from reference TRBV13 and TRBJ2-6): AAGVIQSPRHLIKEKRETATLKCYPIPRHDTVYWYQQGPGQDPQFLISFYEKMQSDKGSIPDRFSAQQFSDYHSELNMSSLELGDSALYFCASSLGSGSGANVLTFGAGSRLTVL.